Shown below are 17 T cell receptor beta chains from a single sample sequenced in a study of blood T cell repertoires in COVID-19. The table came from immunoSEQ multiplex PCR; TCRdb's copy has only in-frame clones and leaves some out. The table records hundreds of thousands of clones, 88% of them present only once. The specimen sequenced was PBMCs or T cells enriched from blood (not recorded which). The receptors shown here come from a woman aged 60-75 years in a cohort exposed to, infected with or recovered from COVID-19 (not recorded which).

CDR3 nucleotide sequence: TGTGCCACCAGCGACGGACTAGCGGGAGGGCAAGCAGATACGCAGTATTTT. Its translation: CATSDGLAGGQADTQYF. The rearrangement joins TRBV24-1 to TRBJ2-3; 15 bases line up with TRBD2. This CDR3 comprises 17 residues. Germline loops: CDR1 KGHDR, CDR2 SFDVKD. Trimming removed 7 bases from V and 4 bases from J; junction bases left unmatched: 8.

The chain joins TRBV5-8 to TRBJ2-1; 8 bases agree with TRBD2. This CDR3 is 15 amino acids long. V lost 4 bases, J lost 0 bases, and 3 bases stayed unmatched. In germline, CDR1 is SGHTS, CDR2 YDEGEE. The CDR3 is CASSRGTSSYNEQFF. As DNA, the CDR3 is TGTGCCAGCAGCCGAGGGACTAGCTCCTACAATGAGCAGTTCTTC.

This rearrangement joins TRBV18 to TRBJ1-5; unclear D gene. V shed 2 bases and J shed 4 bases, with 6 bases lying between them. The CDR3 has 13 residues. CDR1 and CDR2 from the germline V gene are KGHSH and LQKENI. In DNA form, the CDR3 reads TGTGCCAGCTCACCATTGGAGAATCAGCCCCAGCATTTT. Protein: CASSPLENQPQHF.

This chain connects TRBV5-1 to TRBJ2-7, with 8 bases matching TRBD2. Trimming cost V 0 bases and J 3 bases; bases outside gene matches: 5. CDR1 SGHRS and CDR2 YFSETQ come from the germline V gene. This CDR3 region has 15 residues. The CDR3 DNA reads as TGCGCCAGCAGCTTGGCCGGGACTAGAGACTACGAGCAGTACTTC. It yields the protein CASSLAGTRDYEQYF.

This clone was seen more than once but under ten times. The CDR3 region is CASSGAGGPGETQYF. The CDR3 DNA reads TGTGCCAGCAGTGGAGCGGGAGGGCCGGGGGAGACCCAGTACTTC. The V call is TRBV6-1, the J call TRBJ2-5; TRBD2 matches at 10 bases. The CDR3 is 15 residues long. In germline, CDR1 is MNHNS, CDR2 SASEGT. The V and J ends lost 4 bases and 5 bases, in that order; junction bases with no gene match: 7.

On this clone itself: Additional DNA sequences in this sample encode the identical CDR3. The chain has TRBV18 and TRBJ2-3, with D unresolved. V was clipped by 2 bases and J by 1 base, with 7 bases between them. The germline V gene encodes CDR1 KGHSH and CDR2 LQKENI. The CDR3 covers 14 residues. The CDR3 DNA reads TGTGCCAGCTCACCAAGCCAGGGCACAGATACGCAGTATTTT. It is translated as CASSPSQGTDTQYF.

This chain uses TRBV25-1 with TRBJ1-2; a weak D match, TRBD1 (5 bases). Trimming took 7 bases from V and 6 from J, leaving 6 bases between them. The CDR3 has 10 residues. The germline gives CDR1 MGHDK, CDR2 SYGVNS. CDR3 DNA sequence: TGTGCCAGCAAACAGGATGGCTACACCTTC. This sequence encodes CASKQDGYTF.

The chain combines TRBV5-4 with TRBJ2-1, with D possibly being TRBD2 (7 bases). V lost 5 bases, J lost 10 bases, and 22 bases lay in between. The CDR3 extends over 15 amino acids. Germline values: CDR1 SGHNT, CDR2 YYREEE (reference sequence). The CDR3 protein is CASSLRQAGVKEQFF. Written as DNA, the CDR3 is TGTGCCAGCAGTCTGAGACAGGCGGGAGTTAAAGAGCAGTTCTTC.

This chain uses TRBV28 with TRBJ1-2; D ambiguous. The V gene lost 8 bases and the J gene lost 4 bases, with 11 bases spanning the gap. The CDR3 is 12 residues long. Germline CDR1 and CDR2: MDHEN and SYDVKM. This CDR3 reads CASLSPGYGYTF. CDR3 nucleotides: TGTGCCAGCCTCAGTCCGGGCTATGGCTACACCTTC.

The chain employs TRBV28 and TRBJ1-2, with D perhaps TRBD1 (6 bases). The CDR3 length is 14 residues. Trimming removed 0 bases at V and 2 bases at J, with 7 bases between. Germline lookup yields CDR1 MDHEN and CDR2 SYDVKM. This chain's CDR3 is CASSLWDRNYGYTF. DNA for the CDR3: TGTGCCAGCAGTTTATGGGACAGAAACTATGGCTACACCTTC.

This clone was detected only a few times. This CDR3 reads CASSRRTGRGEKLFF. CDR3 DNA sequence: TGTGCCAGCAGTCGCCGGACAGGACGGGGGGAAAAACTGTTTTTT. The chain links TRBV6-5 to TRBJ1-4; 7 bases line up with TRBD1. There are 15 residues in the CDR3. V trimming: 5 bases; J trimming: 8 bases; junction bases outside the gene matches: 11. CDR1 is MNHEY and CDR2 is SVGAGI in the germline V gene.

This clone has only one observation. This chain joins TRBV30 and TRBJ2-5; 9 nucleotides agree with TRBD1. With V trimmed by 7 bases and J by 2 bases, 8 bases remained unmatched. The CDR3 totals 14 residues. Germline CDR1 is GTSNPN and CDR2 is SVGIG (reference sequence). The CDR3 sequence: CASDRGGRQETQYF. Here the CDR3 DNA reads TGTGCCTCGGACAGGGGAGGGCGGCAAGAGACCCAGTACTTC.

The chain carries TRBV30 and TRBJ2-6; perhaps TRBD1 as D (5 bases). V lost 4 bases and J 1 base, leaving 11 bases between the germline ends. The germline gives CDR1 GTSNPN, CDR2 SVGIG (reference sequence). The CDR3 consists of 15 residues. The CDR3: CAWMVQGSGANVLTF. The CDR3 bases are TGTGCCTGGATGGTTCAGGGTTCTGGGGCCAACGTCCTGACTTTC.

The chain combines TRBV7-8 with TRBJ2-7; 7 bases agree with TRBD2. Trimming at V came to 2 bases and at J to 2 bases, leaving 6 bases not matched to a gene. The CDR3 length is 15 residues. Germline V gene data show CDR1 as SGHVS and CDR2 as FQNEAQ. For the CDR3, the DNA is TGTGCCAGCAGCTTATCGTTAGCGGGCACCTACGAGCAGTACTTC. Residues: CASSLSLAGTYEQYF.

This chain links TRBV18 with TRBJ2-1; 10 nucleotides line up with TRBD2. The junction had 6 bases not matched to a gene; V was cut back by 4 bases and J by 3 bases. The germline CDR1 and CDR2 sequences are KGHSH and LQKENI. The CDR3 loop spans 16 amino acids. DNA for the CDR3: TGTGCCAGCTCACGTCTAGCGGGAGACGTCTACAATGAGCAGTTCTTC. Protein: CASSRLAGDVYNEQFF.

The rearrangement uses TRBV30 and TRBJ1-1; maybe TRBD1 (6 bases). The CDR3 is 15 amino acids. The germline V gene encodes CDR1 GTSNPN and CDR2 SVGIG (reference sequence). The V gene lost 0 bases and the J gene lost 1 base, with 12 bases spanning the gap. CDR3 DNA: TGTGCCTGGAGTGTACCGACAGGACCGAACACTGAAGCTTTCTTT. Residues: CAWSVPTGPNTEAFF.

V and J are TRBV28 and TRBJ2-7; a weak D match, TRBD2 (6 bases). Trimming removed 10 bases at V and 2 bases at J, with 18 bases between. Germline V gives CDR1 MDHEN, CDR2 SYDVKM. The CDR3 is made up of 14 amino acids. The CDR3 sequence: CATSQGLPPYEQYF. The CDR3 DNA reads TGTGCCACCAGCCAGGGACTCCCTCCCTACGAGCAGTACTTC.